Sequencing of this T cell receptor beta chain was carried out in a study of cytomegalovirus exposure and HLA in healthy donors. Germline V gene data show CDR1 as MNHEY and CDR2 as SMNVEV (reference sequence). With 3 bases clipped from V and 4 bases from J, the junction kept 4 bases outside the gene matches. The CDR3 extends over 14 amino acids. With 60 Vbeta and 13 Jbeta primers, the PCR was carried out. The assay was immunoSEQ multiplex PCR, and TCRdb's table has in-frame clones only and misses some. The sample consists of 65,000 to 75,000 clones, roughly 79% of them appearing once. Sequencing used PBMCs. V is TRBV27 and J is TRBJ1-2, with 8 nucleotides matching TRBD1. The sequence came from a man over 45 in good health and CMV-seronegative. In DNA, the CDR3 is TGTGCCAGCAGTTTCTCCGACAGGGGCTATGGCTACACCTTC. Protein: CASSFSDRGYGYTF.